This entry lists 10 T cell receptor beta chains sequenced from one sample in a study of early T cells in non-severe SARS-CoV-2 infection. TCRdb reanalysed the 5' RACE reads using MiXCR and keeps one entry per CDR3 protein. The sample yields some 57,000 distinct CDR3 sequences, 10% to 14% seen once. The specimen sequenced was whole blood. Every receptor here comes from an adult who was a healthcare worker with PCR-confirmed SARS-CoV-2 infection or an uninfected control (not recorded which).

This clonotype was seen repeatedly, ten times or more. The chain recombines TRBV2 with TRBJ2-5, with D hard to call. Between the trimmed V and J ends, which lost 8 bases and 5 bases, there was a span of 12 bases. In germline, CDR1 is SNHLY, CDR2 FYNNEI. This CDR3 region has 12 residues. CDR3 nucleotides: TGTGCCAGCTTACTCGTGGGTGAGACCCAGTACTTC. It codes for CASLLVGETQYF.

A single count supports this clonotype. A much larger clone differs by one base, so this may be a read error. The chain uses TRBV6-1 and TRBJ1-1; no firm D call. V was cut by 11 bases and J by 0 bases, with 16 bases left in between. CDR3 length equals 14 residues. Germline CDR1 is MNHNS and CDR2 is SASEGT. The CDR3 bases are TGTGCCTGTACCCTTTCTATTATGAACACTGAAGCTTTCTTT. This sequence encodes CACTLSIMNTEAFF.

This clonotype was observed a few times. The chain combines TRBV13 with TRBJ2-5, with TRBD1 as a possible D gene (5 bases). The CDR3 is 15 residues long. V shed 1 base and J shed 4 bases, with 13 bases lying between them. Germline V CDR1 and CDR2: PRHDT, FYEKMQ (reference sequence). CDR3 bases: TGTGCCAGCAGCTTAGAGCCAGGGAAGGGAGAGACCCAGTACTTC. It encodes CASSLEPGKGETQYF.

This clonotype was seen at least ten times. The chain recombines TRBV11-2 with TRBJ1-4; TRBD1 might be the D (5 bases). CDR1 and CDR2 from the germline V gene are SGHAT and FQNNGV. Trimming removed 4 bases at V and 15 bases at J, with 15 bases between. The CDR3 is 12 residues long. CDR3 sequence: CASSSSRALVFF. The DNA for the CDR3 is TGTGCCAGCAGCTCCAGCAGGGCCCTAGTGTTTTTT.

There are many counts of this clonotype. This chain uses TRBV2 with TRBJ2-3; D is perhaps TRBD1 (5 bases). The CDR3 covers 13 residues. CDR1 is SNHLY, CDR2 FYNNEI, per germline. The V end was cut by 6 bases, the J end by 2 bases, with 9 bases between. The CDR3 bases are TGTGCCAGCAGCCAGGACAACACAGATACGCAGTATTTT. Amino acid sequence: CASSQDNTDTQYF.

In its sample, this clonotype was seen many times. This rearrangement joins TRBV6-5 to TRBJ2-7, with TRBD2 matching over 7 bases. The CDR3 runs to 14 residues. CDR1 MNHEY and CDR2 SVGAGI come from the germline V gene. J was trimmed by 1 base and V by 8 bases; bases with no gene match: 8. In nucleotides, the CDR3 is TGTGCCAGCGCCCGGGGGGTGGGATCCTACGAGCAGTACTTC. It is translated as CASARGVGSYEQYF.

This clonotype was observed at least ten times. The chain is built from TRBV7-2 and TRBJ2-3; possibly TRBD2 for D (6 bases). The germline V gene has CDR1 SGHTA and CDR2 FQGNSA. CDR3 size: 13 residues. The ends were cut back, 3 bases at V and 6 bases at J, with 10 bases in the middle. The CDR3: CASSLTSRDTQYF. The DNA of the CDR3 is TGTGCCAGCAGCTTGACTAGTCGGGATACGCAGTATTTT. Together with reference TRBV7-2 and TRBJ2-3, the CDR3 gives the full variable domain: GAGVSQSPSNKVTEKGKDVELRCDPISGHTALYWYRQSLGQGLEFLIYFQGNSAPDKSGLPSDRFSAERTGGSVSTLTIQRTQQEDSAVYLCASSLTSRDTQYFGPGTRLTVL.

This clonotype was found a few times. This CDR3 reads CASSFGLQEQFF. The CDR3 nucleotides are TGTGCCAGCAGCTTCGGTCTTCAAGAGCAGTTCTTC. J is TRBJ2-1 and V is TRBV7-2; D remains unclear. CDR3 length equals 12 residues. Germline V gene lookup returns CDR1 SGHTA and CDR2 FQGNSA. V was clipped by 3 bases and J by 10 bases, with 10 bases between them.

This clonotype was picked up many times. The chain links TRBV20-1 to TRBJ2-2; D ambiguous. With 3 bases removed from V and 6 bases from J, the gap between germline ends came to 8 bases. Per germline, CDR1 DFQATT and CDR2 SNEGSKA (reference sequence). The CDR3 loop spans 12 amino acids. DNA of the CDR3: TGCAGTGCTAGGACCGTTCCCGGGGAGCTGTTTTTT. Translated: CSARTVPGELFF.

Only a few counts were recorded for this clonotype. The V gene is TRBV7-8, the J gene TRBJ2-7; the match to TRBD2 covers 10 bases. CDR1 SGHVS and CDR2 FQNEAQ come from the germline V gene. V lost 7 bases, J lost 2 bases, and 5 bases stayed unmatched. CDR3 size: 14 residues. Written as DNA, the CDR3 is TGTGCCAGCACCGTAGCGGGGGGTACCTACGAGCAGTACTTC. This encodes CASTVAGGTYEQYF.